Listed below are T cell receptor beta chains from one sample, sequenced in a study of identical twins. One entry per CDR3 protein, called by TCRdb with MiXCR from the 5' RACE reads. The sample records 1.5 million to 2 million distinct CDR3 sequences, about 32% being singletons. Sequencing was done on a sample of cord blood. The source is a newborn girl in good health. Both conserved end residues are part of each CDR3. The D gene is left open where the match is weak. Clone size, where shown, is once, few, many, or a class for clones that have expanded.

v_call: TRBV28; d_call: .; j_call: TRBJ1-5; clone_size: .; cdr3_nt: TGTGCCAGCAGCGGACCTTTAAGGAATCAGCCCCAGCATTTT; cdr3_aa: CASSGPLRNQPQHF
v_call: TRBV12-3/TRBV12-4; d_call: .; j_call: TRBJ1-6; clone_size: .; cdr3_nt: TGTGCCAGCAGTCCCCGTCGGCAGGCGAGCTCGGGGAATTCACCCCTCCACTTT; cdr3_aa: CASSPRRQASSGNSPLHF
v_call: TRBV6-5; d_call: .; j_call: TRBJ2-7; clone_size: .; cdr3_nt: TGTGCCAGCAGTTATATAGGGGTACGGCGAGTCGAGCAGTACTTC; cdr3_aa: CASSYIGVRRVEQYF
v_call: TRBV4-1; d_call: .; j_call: TRBJ1-1; clone_size: .; cdr3_nt: TGCGCCAGCAGCCAAGAGTACGACAGGACTTTCTTT; cdr3_aa: CASSQEYDRTFF
v_call: TRBV19; d_call: .; j_call: TRBJ1-4; clone_size: once; cdr3_nt: TGTGCCAGTAGTTCCGCGCTTGCAACTAATGAAAAACTGTTTTTT; cdr3_aa: CASSSALATNEKLFF
v_call: TRBV4-1; d_call: .; j_call: TRBJ2-1; clone_size: .; cdr3_nt: TGCGCCAGCAAGGGTAGCGGCTACAATGAGCAGTTCTTC; cdr3_aa: CASKGSGYNEQFF
v_call: TRBV4-1; d_call: .; j_call: TRBJ2-2; clone_size: .; cdr3_nt: TGCGCCAGCAGCCAAGAGTTACAGAGAAACACCGGGGAGCTGTTTTTT; cdr3_aa: CASSQELQRNTGELFF
v_call: TRBV20-1; d_call: TRBD2; j_call: TRBJ2-1; clone_size: .; cdr3_nt: TGCAGTGCGACCGGGACTGGCGGGAGTAATGAGCAGTTCTTC; cdr3_aa: CSATGTGGSNEQFF
v_call: TRBV3-1; d_call: .; j_call: TRBJ2-5; clone_size: few; cdr3_nt: TGTGCCAGCAGCCAATATTCCCCAGGCCAAGAGACCCAGTACTTC; cdr3_aa: CASSQYSPGQETQYF
v_call: TRBV12-3/TRBV12-4; d_call: .; j_call: TRBJ2-3; clone_size: .; cdr3_nt: TGTGCCAGCAGCCGAGGGGAGCGGGGCACAGATACGCAGTATTTT; cdr3_aa: CASSRGERGTDTQYF
v_call: TRBV12-3/TRBV12-4; d_call: .; j_call: TRBJ1-1; clone_size: .; cdr3_nt: TGTGCCAGCAAAGAGGGTTGGACTGAAGCTTTCTTT; cdr3_aa: CASKEGWTEAFF
v_call: TRBV28; d_call: .; j_call: TRBJ1-2; clone_size: few; cdr3_nt: TGTGCCAGCAGTTTTACCGGGGTTGGGTACTATGGCTACACCTTC; cdr3_aa: CASSFTGVGYYGYTF
v_call: TRBV3-1; d_call: TRBD1; j_call: TRBJ2-2; clone_size: few; cdr3_nt: TGTGCCAGCAGCCGGAGGGGACAGGGGATTTCCGGGGAGCTGTTTTTT; cdr3_aa: CASSRRGQGISGELFF
v_call: TRBV24-1; d_call: .; j_call: TRBJ2-1; clone_size: .; cdr3_nt: TGTGCCACCAGTGATTTAGCGGGCAATGAGCAGTTCTTC; cdr3_aa: CATSDLAGNEQFF
v_call: TRBV25-1; d_call: .; j_call: TRBJ2-7; clone_size: once; cdr3_nt: TGTGCCAGCAGTCGGGACACCGTCCCCAATCATGAGCAGTACTTC; cdr3_aa: CASSRDTVPNHEQYF
v_call: TRBV6-5; d_call: TRBD2; j_call: TRBJ2-7; clone_size: few; cdr3_nt: TGTGCCAGCAGCAAAGGGACTAGCGGGAGTTTCCGACCCTACGAGCAGTACTTC; cdr3_aa: CASSKGTSGSFRPYEQYF
v_call: TRBV20-1; d_call: TRBD2; j_call: TRBJ2-4; clone_size: .; cdr3_nt: TGCAGTGCTCGTCCCCTAGCGGTAGACATTCAGTACTTC; cdr3_aa: CSARPLAVDIQYF
v_call: TRBV5-1; d_call: TRBD2; j_call: TRBJ2-1; clone_size: .; cdr3_nt: TGCGCCAGCTTACCCCTAGCGGGGGGAATTGGTGAGCAGTTCTTC; cdr3_aa: CASLPLAGGIGEQFF
v_call: TRBV12-3/TRBV12-4; d_call: TRBD2; j_call: TRBJ2-5; clone_size: few; cdr3_nt: TGTGCCAGCAGGAGAGCGGGGGCGGAGACCCAGTACTTC; cdr3_aa: CASRRAGAETQYF